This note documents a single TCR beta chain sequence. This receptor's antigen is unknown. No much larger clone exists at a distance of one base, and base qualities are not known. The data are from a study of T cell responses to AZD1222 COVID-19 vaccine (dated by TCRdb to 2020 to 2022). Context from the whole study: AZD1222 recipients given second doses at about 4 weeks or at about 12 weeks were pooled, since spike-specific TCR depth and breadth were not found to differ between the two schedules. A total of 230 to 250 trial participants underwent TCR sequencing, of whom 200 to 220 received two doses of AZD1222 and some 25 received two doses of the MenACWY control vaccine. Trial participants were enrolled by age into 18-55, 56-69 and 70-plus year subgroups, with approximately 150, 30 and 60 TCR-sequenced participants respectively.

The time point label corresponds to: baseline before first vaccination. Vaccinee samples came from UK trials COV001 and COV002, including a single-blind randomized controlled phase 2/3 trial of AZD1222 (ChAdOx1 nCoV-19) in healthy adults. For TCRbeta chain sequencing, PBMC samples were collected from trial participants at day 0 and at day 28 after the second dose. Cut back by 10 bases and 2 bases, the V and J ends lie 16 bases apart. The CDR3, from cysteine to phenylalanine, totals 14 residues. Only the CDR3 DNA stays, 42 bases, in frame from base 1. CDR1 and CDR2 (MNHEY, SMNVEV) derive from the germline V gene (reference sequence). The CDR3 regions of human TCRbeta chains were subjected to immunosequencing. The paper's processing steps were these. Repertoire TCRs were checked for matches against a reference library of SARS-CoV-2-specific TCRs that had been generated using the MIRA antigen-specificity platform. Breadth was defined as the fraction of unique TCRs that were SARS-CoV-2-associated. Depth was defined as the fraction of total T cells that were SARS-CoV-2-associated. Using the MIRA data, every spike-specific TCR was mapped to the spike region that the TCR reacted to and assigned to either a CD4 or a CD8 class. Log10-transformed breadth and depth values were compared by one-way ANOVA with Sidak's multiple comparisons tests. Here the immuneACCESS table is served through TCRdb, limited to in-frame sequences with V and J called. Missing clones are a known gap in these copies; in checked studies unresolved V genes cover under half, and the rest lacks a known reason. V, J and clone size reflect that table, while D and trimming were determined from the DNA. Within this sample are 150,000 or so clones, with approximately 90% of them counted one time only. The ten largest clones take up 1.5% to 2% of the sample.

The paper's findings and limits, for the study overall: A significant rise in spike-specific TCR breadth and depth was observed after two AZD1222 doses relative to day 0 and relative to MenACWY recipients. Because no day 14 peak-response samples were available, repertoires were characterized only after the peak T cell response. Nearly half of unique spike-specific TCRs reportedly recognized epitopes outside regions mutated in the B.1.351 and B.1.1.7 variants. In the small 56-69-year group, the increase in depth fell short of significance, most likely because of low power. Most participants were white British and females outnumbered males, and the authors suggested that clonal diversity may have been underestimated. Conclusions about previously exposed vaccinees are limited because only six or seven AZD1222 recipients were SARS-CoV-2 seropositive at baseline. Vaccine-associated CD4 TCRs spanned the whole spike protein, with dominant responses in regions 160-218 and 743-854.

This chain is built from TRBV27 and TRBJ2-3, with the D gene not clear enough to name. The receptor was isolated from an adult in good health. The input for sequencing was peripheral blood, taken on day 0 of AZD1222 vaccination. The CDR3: CATKNGLATDTQYF. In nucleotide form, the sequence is TGTGCCACCAAAAATGGTTTAGCCACAGATACGCAGTATTTT.